This T cell receptor beta chain was captured by sequencing in a study of cytomegalovirus exposure and HLA in healthy donors. Turning to the study itself: An earlier analysis identified 120 million or so unique TCR beta sequences in some 180 million T cells. From HLA-typed donors, an early data release held tens of millions of unique TCRs.

Findings and limits, study-wide: Some TCR beta chains (about 180 of them) were listed as cytomegalovirus-associated. CMV serostatus stood as the only immune exposure information on hand.

A multiplex PCR was run with 60 Vbeta primers and 13 Jbeta primers. Assay used: immunoSEQ multiplex PCR; TCRdb lists only in-frame clones, some missing. The table records approximately 50,000 clones, 75% to 85% of them present only once. On this clone: Antigen specificity is unknown.

After removal of 8 bases from V and 6 bases from J, the junction contained 0 bases not matched to a gene. CDR1 and CDR2 (germline): MNHNS, SASEGT. CDR3 length: 12 amino acids. This chain connects TRBV6-1 to TRBJ1-6, with TRBD1 identical over 8 bases. The sequencing sample was made of PBMCs. The clonotype comes from a man aged 25-40 years in good health and CMV-seronegative. The CDR3: CASGQGNSPLHF. CDR3 DNA: TGTGCCAGCGGACAGGGTAATTCACCCCTCCACTTT.